The T cell receptor (beta chain) described here comes from a study of CD4 T cells in relation to SARS-CoV-2 and coronaviruses. Findings and limits, study-wide: Pre-pandemic and post-infection samples never came from the same donor. Crossreactivity was assessed only for spike protein, not other viral proteins.

Deep TCR-beta sequencing used DNA from uncultured naive and memory CD4+ T cells. Method: immunoSEQ multiplex PCR; TCRdb's copy keeps in-frame clones and lacks some. The repertoire holds roughly 61,000 clones, with roughly 88% as singletons. CD4+ T cells from unexposed donors were obtained before the COVID-19 pandemic (2011-2018). Cryopreserved PBMCs were CD4-enriched, then split into naive and memory cells. In its sample, this clone was seen a few times. Its specificity is unknown. The CDR3 has 16 amino acids. The specimen sequenced was memory CD4+ T cells from PBMCs. This TCR derives from a human donor in good health. The gene calls are TRBV21-1 and TRBJ2-2. TRBV21-1 constitutes a pseudogene. CDR3 coding DNA: TGTGCCAGTGACCACCTTTGGACCCCGAACACCGGGGAGCTGTTTTTT. It is translated as CASDHLWTPNTGELFF.